A selection of T cell receptor beta chains follows, all from one sample in a study of identical twins. TCRdb re-derived calls from the 5' RACE reads in MiXCR, one entry per CDR3 protein. The data show about 900,000 distinct CDR3 sequences, about 12% seen once. These data also featured in a second study, about yellow fever vaccine responses in identical twins.

Sequencing input: PBMCs. These receptors came from a woman aged 18-30 years in good health. The CDR3 runs from the conserved cysteine through the conserved F or W. A D gene is named only where the DNA matches it firmly. A clone size is listed for some rows: how often the clone was seen (once, few, many), or a class if it is expanded.

v_gene	j_gene	abundance	d_gene	CDR3aa	CDR3nt
TRBV6-2/TRBV6-3	TRBJ2-7	few	.	CASSSDNREQYF	TGTGCCAGCAGTTCGGACAACCGCGAGCAGTACTTC
TRBV4-1	TRBJ1-2	.	.	CASSQDLYAGRPYYGYTF	TGCGCCAGCAGCCAAGATCTTTATGCCGGCCGCCCTTACTATGGCTACACCTTC
TRBV29-1	TRBJ1-4	.	.	CSGEDRSEKLFF	TGCAGCGGCGAAGACAGGTCTGAAAAACTGTTTTTT
TRBV4-1	TRBJ2-7	.	.	CASSQDKGSYEQYF	TGCGCCAGCAGCCAAGATAAGGGGAGCTACGAGCAGTACTTC
TRBV10-3	TRBJ1-6	few	.	CAIGERDTYNSPLHF	TGTGCCATCGGTGAAAGGGATACCTATAATTCACCCCTCCACTTT
TRBV7-3	TRBJ2-1	few	TRBD2	CASSPAVTSSGEQFF	TGTGCCAGCAGCCCGGCGGTGACTAGCTCCGGTGAGCAGTTCTTC
TRBV18	TRBJ2-2	few	TRBD1	CASSATGTEFNTGELFF	TGTGCCAGCTCAGCAACCGGGACAGAATTCAACACCGGGGAGCTGTTTTTT
TRBV20-1	TRBJ2-7	many	TRBD2	CSASSGRAYEQYF	TGCAGTGCTAGTAGTGGGAGGGCCTACGAGCAGTACTTC
TRBV7-2	TRBJ2-7	few	TRBD2	CASSFVGGRAYEQYF	TGTGCCAGCAGCTTCGTTGGCGGGAGGGCCTACGAGCAGTACTTC
TRBV11-2	TRBJ2-1	.	TRBD2	CASSADPGLAGGPHNEQFF	TGTGCCAGCAGCGCTGACCCGGGACTAGCGGGAGGGCCCCACAATGAGCAGTTCTTC
TRBV7-9	TRBJ1-1	.	.	CASRGREVAFF	TGTGCCAGCAGGGGACGGGAAGTAGCTTTCTTT
TRBV9	TRBJ1-1	.	.	CASSVEGTQTEAFF	TGTGCCAGCAGCGTAGAGGGGACTCAAACTGAAGCTTTCTTT
TRBV11-1	TRBJ2-1	.	.	CASSLVRGSGDEQFF	TGTGCCAGCAGCTTAGTGCGTGGGAGTGGCGATGAGCAGTTCTTC
TRBV5-1	TRBJ2-3	few	.	CASSSAGGVADTQYF	TGCGCCAGCAGCTCAGCGGGTGGGGTTGCAGATACGCAGTATTTT
TRBV18	TRBJ2-6	.	.	CASSPVFAGANVLTF	TGTGCCAGCTCACCAGTTTTTGCTGGGGCCAACGTCCTGACTTTC